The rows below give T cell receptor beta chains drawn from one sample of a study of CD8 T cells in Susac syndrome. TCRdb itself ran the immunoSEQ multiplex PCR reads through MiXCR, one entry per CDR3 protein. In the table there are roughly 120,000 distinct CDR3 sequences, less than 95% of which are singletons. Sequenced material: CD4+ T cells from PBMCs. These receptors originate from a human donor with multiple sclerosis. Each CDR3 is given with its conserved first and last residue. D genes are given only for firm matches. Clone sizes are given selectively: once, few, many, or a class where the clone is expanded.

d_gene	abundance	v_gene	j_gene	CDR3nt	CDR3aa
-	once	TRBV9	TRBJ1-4	TGTGCCAGCAGCGTCGGTCCCTCCAATGGTTGGGAAAAACTGTTTTTT	CASSVGPSNGWEKLFF
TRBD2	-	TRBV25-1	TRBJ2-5	TGTGCCAGCAGTGACCTGGGACTAGCGGGGGCCCGGGGGACCCAGTACTTC	CASSDLGLAGARGTQYF
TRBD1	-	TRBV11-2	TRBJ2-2	TGTGCCAGCAGCCATTACAGGGGGCGCCGGACCGGGGAGCTGTTTTTT	CASSHYRGRRTGELFF
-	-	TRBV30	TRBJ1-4	TGTGCCTGGAGTGTACAGCATAATGAAAAACTGTTTTTT	CAWSVQHNEKLFF
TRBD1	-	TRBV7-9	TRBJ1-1	TGTGCCAGCAGCTCCCGGGACAGGGGGAGGACTGAAGCTTTCTTT	CASSSRDRGRTEAFF
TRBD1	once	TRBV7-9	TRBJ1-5	TGTGCCAGCAGCCCCTCCCCCATGGGGACAGGGGGACAGCCCCAGCATTTT	CASSPSPMGTGGQPQHF
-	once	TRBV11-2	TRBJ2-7	TGTGCCAGCAGCGTAGGGCTAGCAGGTACCTACGAGCAGTACTTC	CASSVGLAGTYEQYF
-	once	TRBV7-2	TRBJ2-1	TGTGCCAGCAGCCCGCTCGCCCAGAGCCTCTACAATGAGCAGTTCTTC	CASSPLAQSLYNEQFF
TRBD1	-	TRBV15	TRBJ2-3	TGTGCCACCAGCAGGGCGGACAGGGATTTGGATACGCAGTATTTT	CATSRADRDLDTQYF
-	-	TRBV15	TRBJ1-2	TGTGCCACCAGGACCGGGGGGAACTATGGCTACACCTTC	CATRTGGNYGYTF
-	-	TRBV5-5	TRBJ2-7	TGTGCCAGCAGCTTGTCGGGTACGAGCTACGAGCAGTACTTC	CASSLSGTSYEQYF
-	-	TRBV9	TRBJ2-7	TGTGCCAGCAGCCGGGAGACTTTACCACGTGAGCAGTACTTC	CASSRETLPREQYF
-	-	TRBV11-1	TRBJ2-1	TGTGCCAGCAGCTTAGTAGTGGGAATCTACAATGAGCAGTTCTTC	CASSLVVGIYNEQFF
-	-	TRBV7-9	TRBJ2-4	TGTGCCAGCAGCCCTCCTGGGGCAGGCTCGAAAAACATTCAGTACTTC	CASSPPGAGSKNIQYF